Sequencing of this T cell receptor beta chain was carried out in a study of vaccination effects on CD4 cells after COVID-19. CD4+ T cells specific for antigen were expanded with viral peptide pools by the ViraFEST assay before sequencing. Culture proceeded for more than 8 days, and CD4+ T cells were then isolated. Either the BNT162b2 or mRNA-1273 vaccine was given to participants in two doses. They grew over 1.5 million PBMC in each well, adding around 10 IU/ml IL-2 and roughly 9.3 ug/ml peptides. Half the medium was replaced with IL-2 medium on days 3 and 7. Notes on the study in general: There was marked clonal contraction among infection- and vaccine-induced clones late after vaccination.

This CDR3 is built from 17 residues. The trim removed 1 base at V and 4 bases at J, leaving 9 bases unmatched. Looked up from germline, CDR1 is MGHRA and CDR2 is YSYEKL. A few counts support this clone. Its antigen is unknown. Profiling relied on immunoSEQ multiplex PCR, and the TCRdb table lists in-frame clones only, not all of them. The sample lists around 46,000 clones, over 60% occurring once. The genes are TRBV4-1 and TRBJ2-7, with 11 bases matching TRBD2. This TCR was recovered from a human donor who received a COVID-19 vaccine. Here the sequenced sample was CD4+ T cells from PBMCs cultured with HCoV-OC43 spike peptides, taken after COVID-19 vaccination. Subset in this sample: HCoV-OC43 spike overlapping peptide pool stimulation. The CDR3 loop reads CASSQADLGLADYEQYF. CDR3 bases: TGCGCCAGCAGCCAAGCTGATCTGGGACTAGCGGATTACGAGCAGTACTTC.